Below are 29 T cell receptor beta chains sequenced from a single sample in a study of blood T cell repertoires in COVID-19. Some clones are missing from TCRdb's copy, which holds only in-frame ones; the method was immunoSEQ multiplex PCR. The repertoire has about 150,000 clones, more than 80% of them found once; the top ten carry 13%. Sequences were obtained from peripheral blood. The receptors derive from a man younger than 35 with COVID-19, enrolled during active disease.

The chain recombines TRBV9 with TRBJ2-2, with D possibly matching TRBD1 (6 bases). The V end was cut by 1 base, the J end by 6 bases, with 16 bases between. CDR1 is SGDLS and CDR2 is YYNGEE in the germline V gene. The CDR3 totals 16 residues. CDR3 amino acids: CASSVLRVGGAGELFF. CDR3 in DNA: TGTGCCAGCAGCGTATTACGGGTTGGGGGCGCCGGGGAGCTGTTTTTT.

The chain joins TRBV28 to TRBJ2-1; possible D gene TRBD1, 6 bases. Trimming removed 6 bases from V and 10 bases from J, with 16 bases in between. The CDR3 loop spans 13 amino acids. Germline loops: CDR1 MDHEN, CDR2 SYDVKM. CDR3: CASRFTPGVEQFF. In DNA, the CDR3 is TGTGCCAGCAGATTTACCCCAGGGGTCGAGCAGTTCTTC. The full variable domain, completed using reference TRBV28 and TRBJ2-1, is DVKVTQSSRYLVKRTGEKVFLECVQDMDHENMFWYRQDPGLGLRLIYFSYDVKMKEKGDIPEGYSVSREKKERFSLILESASTNQTSMYLCASRFTPGVEQFFGPGTRLTVL.

The chain uses TRBV27 and TRBJ2-7; 9 bases are shared with TRBD1. The trim removed 6 bases at V and 4 bases at J, leaving 1 base unmatched. This CDR3 comprises 12 residues. The germline gives CDR1 MNHEY, CDR2 SMNVEV (reference sequence). CDR3 DNA: TGTGCCAGCAGGACAGGGGGATACGAGCAGTACTTC. Protein sequence: CASRTGGYEQYF.

This chain uses TRBV9 with TRBJ2-2, with 8 bases aligning to TRBD1. Germline values: CDR1 SGDLS, CDR2 YYNGEE. The CDR3 is made up of 15 amino acids. V shed 2 bases and J 6 bases; nucleotides not matched to a gene: 6. The CDR3 DNA reads TGTGCCAGCAGCGTGAGACAGGGGCCGTCCGGGGAGCTGTTTTTT. Its protein is CASSVRQGPSGELFF.

The V and J genes are TRBV28 and TRBJ2-5; 7 nucleotides match TRBD1. The CDR3 covers 16 residues. CDR1 and CDR2 (germline): MDHEN, SYDVKM. The J segment lost 4 bases and the V segment lost 6 bases, leaving 14 bases of the junction unmatched. DNA for the CDR3: TGTGCCAGCAGCATAACCACCCGGGACAGCAGAGAGACCCAGTACTTC. Protein sequence: CASSITTRDSRETQYF.

This chain connects TRBV7-2 to TRBJ2-3; D unresolved. Germline assignment: CDR1 SGHTA and CDR2 FQGNSA. The CDR3 is made up of 14 amino acids. V was clipped by 2 bases and J by 3 bases, with 9 bases between them. The CDR3 here is CASSLIAATDTQYF. For the CDR3, the DNA is TGTGCCAGCAGCTTAATCGCGGCAACAGATACGCAGTATTTT.

The chain is built from TRBV3-1 (or the pseudogene TRBV3-2) and TRBJ2-5; D is possibly TRBD1 (5 bases). Germline values: CDR1 LGHDT, CDR2 YNNKEL (reference sequence). CDR3 length: 14 residues. Trimming cost V 1 base and J 0 bases, with 6 bases left between them. Written as DNA, the CDR3 is TGTGCCAGCAGCCAAGTAGGGGACCAAGAGACCCAGTACTTC. Translating it yields CASSQVGDQETQYF.

The chain employs TRBV28 and TRBJ2-1, with TRBD2 identical over 7 bases. The CDR3 covers 15 residues. V lost 8 bases to trimming and J lost 2 bases; unmatched junction nucleotides: 9. Germline V gene data show CDR1 as MDHEN and CDR2 as SYDVKM. The CDR3 coding sequence is TGTGCCAGCGGCCTAAGCGGGGCCCCCTACAATGAGCAGTTCTTC. Amino acid sequence: CASGLSGAPYNEQFF.

V is TRBV6-2 or TRBV6-3 and J is TRBJ2-2, with D perhaps TRBD2 (6 bases). This CDR3 region has 16 residues. Germline V gives CDR1 MNHEY, CDR2 SVGEGT. Trimming took off 6 bases at V and 2 bases at J, with 16 bases between the two ends. The chain's CDR3 is CASSLRGGLNTGELFF. The CDR3 DNA sequence: TGTGCCAGCAGCCTGCGGGGCGGCTTAAACACCGGGGAGCTGTTTTTT.

The chain carries TRBV29-1 and TRBJ1-4, with 10 bases that match TRBD1. The V gene end was trimmed by 4 bases and the J gene end by 7 bases; junction bases not matched to a gene: 6. The CDR3 covers 14 residues. CDR1 is SQVTM and CDR2 is ANQGSEA in the germline V gene. In DNA form, the CDR3 reads TGCAGCGTTGCCCGGGGGACAGGGGCTGAAAAACTGTTTTTT. Translated: CSVARGTGAEKLFF.

The V and J genes are TRBV27 and TRBJ1-4, with TRBD1 as a possible D gene (5 bases). The V gene lost 5 bases and the J gene lost 8 bases, with 18 bases spanning the gap. CDR3 length: 15 residues. Germline CDR1 reads MNHEY; CDR2 reads SMNVEV (reference sequence). CDR3 protein: CASSPGWGVEEKLFF. The CDR3 coding sequence is TGTGCCAGCAGTCCAGGATGGGGGGTGGAGGAAAAACTGTTTTTT.

This rearrangement joins TRBV13 to TRBJ2-7, with D perhaps matching TRBD1 (6 bases). CDR1 is PRHDT, CDR2 FYEKMQ, per germline (reference sequence). The CDR3 sequence is 14 residues long. V lost 5 bases and J 1 base, leaving 12 bases between the germline ends. Written as DNA, the CDR3 is TGTGCCAGCAGCGTTCACCAGGGGTCCTACGAGCAGTACTTC. Its translation: CASSVHQGSYEQYF.

J is TRBJ2-3 and V is TRBV7-8, with TRBD2 as a possible D gene (6 bases). CDR1 SGHVS and CDR2 FQNEAQ come from the germline V gene. This CDR3 has 14 residues. The V end was cut by 7 bases, the J end by 5 bases, with 16 bases between. Written as DNA, the CDR3 is TGTGCCAGCACCAAACGAGGGCGGGAAGATACGCAGTATTTT. Translation: CASTKRGREDTQYF.

This clone has a single count. This sequence joins TRBV10-1 and TRBJ2-7; TRBD1 aligns across 7 bases. The CDR3 spans 14 residues. Trimming at V came to 3 bases and at J to 2 bases, leaving 4 bases not matched to a gene. CDR1 is WNHNN, CDR2 SYGVQD, per germline (reference sequence). The chain's CDR3 is CASSDSTGTYEQYF. As DNA, the CDR3 is TGCGCCAGCAGTGATTCGACAGGGACCTACGAGCAGTACTTC.

V usage is TRBV15 and J usage is TRBJ2-1; 12 positions match TRBD2. Per the germline V gene, CDR1 is LNHNV and CDR2 is YYDKDF (reference sequence). Trimming at V came to 4 bases and at J to 5 bases, leaving 3 bases not matched to a gene. The CDR3 loop spans 15 amino acids. The CDR3 DNA follows: TGTGCCACCAGCACCAGACTAGCGGGAGACAATGAGCAGTTCTTC. This translates into CATSTRLAGDNEQFF.

The count of this clone is one. The genes are TRBV7-9 and TRBJ2-1; D may be TRBD1 (5 bases). This CDR3 is 16 amino acids long. Trimming stripped 0 bases from V and 1 base from J, with 10 bases between. Germline V gives CDR1 SEHNR, CDR2 FQNEAQ (reference sequence). The CDR3 loop reads CASSLAFGASYNEQFF. CDR3 coding DNA: TGTGCCAGCAGCTTAGCCTTTGGGGCTTCCTACAATGAGCAGTTCTTC.

The V gene is TRBV10-3, the J gene TRBJ2-5; 8 nucleotides match TRBD1. The CDR3 is 11 residues long. V dropped 10 bases and J dropped 9; count of bases not matched to a gene: 7. CDR1 and CDR2 from the germline V gene are ENHRY and SYGVKD. The CDR3 nucleotides read TGTGCCACCTTGGACAGGGAGGCCCAGTACTTC. Residues: CATLDREAQYF.

V usage is TRBV4-1 and J usage is TRBJ1-1, with a tentative D call TRBD1 (6 bases). CDR1 MGHRA and CDR2 YSYEKL come from the germline V gene. CDR3 length equals 16 residues. V was shortened by 1 base and J by 10 bases, with 22 bases between the two germline ends. Here the CDR3 reads CASSQGMGASEKTAFF. The CDR3 nucleotides are TGCGCCAGCAGCCAAGGAATGGGGGCCTCCGAAAAAACAGCTTTCTTT.

This sequence joins TRBV27 and TRBJ2-1, with TRBD1 identical over 9 bases. The CDR3 spans 18 residues. J was trimmed by 7 bases and V by 6 bases; bases with no gene match: 19. Germline V CDR1 and CDR2: MNHEY, SMNVEV (reference sequence). CDR3 protein: CASSTPGLGTGSWNEQFF. The CDR3 DNA is TGTGCCAGCAGCACTCCCGGGCTGGGGACAGGGTCGTGGAATGAGCAGTTCTTC.

The chain joins TRBV19 to TRBJ2-1, with 11 bases aligning to TRBD2. The germline V gene has CDR1 LNHDA and CDR2 SQIVND (reference sequence). The V and J ends lost 7 bases and 8 bases, in that order; junction bases with no gene match: 13. This CDR3 region has 16 residues. The DNA for the CDR3 is TGTGCCAGTACCGAGAAGGGACTAGCGGTGGAGCATGAGCAGTTCTTC. This codes for CASTEKGLAVEHEQFF.

The V call is TRBV28, the J call TRBJ2-2; 15 bases align to TRBD2. The germline V gene encodes CDR1 MDHEN and CDR2 SYDVKM. The CDR3 spans 21 residues. J was trimmed by 4 bases and V by 4 bases; bases with no gene match: 16. CDR3 loop: CASSSHHPGLAGGPLTGELFF. In nucleotides, the CDR3 is TGTGCCAGCAGTTCTCACCATCCGGGACTAGCGGGAGGTCCCCTCACCGGGGAGCTGTTTTTT.

J is TRBJ2-2 and V is TRBV5-6; 7 nucleotides align to TRBD2. From germline, CDR1 is SGHDT and CDR2 YYEEEE. Trimming removed 2 bases from V and 3 bases from J; junction bases left unmatched: 10. The length of the CDR3 is 17 residues. CDR3 sequence reads: CASSFLGLERHTGELFF. In nucleotides, the CDR3 is TGTGCCAGCAGCTTCCTCGGACTAGAGAGGCACACCGGGGAGCTGTTTTTT.

The chain employs TRBV5-4 and TRBJ1-2; D not certain. Germline CDR1 is SGHNT and CDR2 is YYREEE (reference sequence). This CDR3 has 12 residues. The V end was cut by 4 bases, the J end by 9 bases, with 13 bases between. CDR3 protein: CASSPNRGSYTF. The DNA of the CDR3 is TGTGCCAGCAGCCCCAACCGCGGTAGCTACACCTTC.

The chain carries TRBV9 and TRBJ2-2; a weak D match, TRBD2 (6 bases). V was clipped by 3 bases and J by 0 bases, with 6 bases between them. Germline CDR1 reads SGDLS; CDR2 reads YYNGEE. The CDR3 has 14 amino acids. The DNA for the CDR3 is TGTGCCAGCAGCGGACTAGCGAACACCGGGGAGCTGTTTTTT. This codes for CASSGLANTGELFF.

The rearrangement joins TRBV27 to TRBJ2-1; the D gene is possibly TRBD2 (5 bases). Deletions cut 5 bases from V and 4 bases from J, with 21 bases between. Germline CDR1 reads MNHEY; CDR2 reads SMNVEV (reference sequence). CDR3 size: 17 residues. The CDR3 bases are TGTGCCAGCAGTACGCTCCGGACGGGAAGCCTTTACAATGAGCAGTTCTTC. Translation: CASSTLRTGSLYNEQFF.

The chain couples TRBV5-6 to TRBJ1-2; 9 bases match TRBD1. Germline assignment: CDR1 SGHDT and CDR2 YYEEEE. V trimming: 4 bases; J trimming: 6 bases; junction bases outside the gene matches: 10. CDR3 size: 15 residues. The CDR3 DNA is TGTGCCAGCAGCCCCCGGACAGGGGCTTACCATGGCTACACCTTC. Translated, it gives CASSPRTGAYHGYTF. Supplemented by reference TRBV5-6 and TRBJ1-2, the full variable domain reads DAGVTQSPTHLIKTRGQQVTLRCSPKSGHDTVSWYQQALGQGPQFIFQYYEEEERQRGNFPDRFSGHQFPNYSSELNVNALLLGDSALYLCASSPRTGAYHGYTFGSGTRLTVV.

This clone was detected once. J is TRBJ2-2 and V is TRBV7-2, with 10 bases that match TRBD2. CDR1 and CDR2 from the germline V gene are SGHTA and FQGNSA. The V and J ends lost 4 bases and 7 bases, in that order; junction bases with no gene match: 12. The CDR3 extends over 17 amino acids. The CDR3 DNA reads TGTGCCAGCAGCTCCCCGAGCGGGAGGGCCAGCAGCGGGGAGCTGTTTTTT. Protein product: CASSSPSGRASSGELFF.

V gene TRBV10-3 combines with J gene TRBJ1-2; D might be TRBD1 (6 bases). The CDR3 contains 14 residues. V was cut by 3 bases and J by 5 bases, with 13 bases left in between. Germline V lookup: CDR1 ENHRY, CDR2 SYGVKD. Here the CDR3 DNA reads TGTGCCATCAGTGAAGGGGGGGGAAAATATGGCTACACCTTC. This translates into CAISEGGGKYGYTF.

The chain joins TRBV4-1 to TRBJ1-1; tentative D call: TRBD1 (6 bases). This CDR3 is 15 amino acids long. With 0 bases removed from V and 6 bases from J, the gap between germline ends came to 14 bases. CDR1 MGHRA and CDR2 YSYEKL come from the germline V gene. Here the CDR3 reads CASSQDGGKGAEAFF. The CDR3 DNA sequence: TGCGCCAGCAGCCAAGATGGGGGCAAGGGCGCTGAAGCTTTCTTT.